One and the same sample provided the 24 T cell receptor beta chains below, sequenced in a study of regulatory T cells in long-lasting Graves disease. The time point denotes: persistent/refractory GD, antithyroid drugs over 5 years with positive TRAb. Extracted PBMC RNA gave rise to the TCR library. Arm-PCR of CDR3 regions and iRepertoire HTBI primers were used to build TCR beta libraries. TCRdb called the multiplex PCR reads again in MiXCR, with one record for every CDR3 protein. The sample lists about 470,000 distinct CDR3 sequences; 20% were seen once. The sequenced sample was peripheral blood mononuclear cells (PBMCs), obtained when the disease was refractory, from a patient treated with antithyroid drugs. These receptors were collected from a female donor with Graves disease.

In this sample, this clonotype turned up a few times. The chain carries TRBV28 and TRBJ2-7; D is possibly TRBD1 (5 bases). V was cut by 6 bases and J by 5 bases, with 23 bases left in between. CDR1 and CDR2 (germline): MDHEN, SYDVKM. The CDR3 runs to 16 residues. CDR3 residues: CASSYTPSGGQHEQYF. The CDR3 DNA is TGTGCCAGCAGCTACACCCCGTCCGGCGGACAACACGAGCAGTACTTC.

The V call is TRBV28, the J call TRBJ2-3; a possible D gene is TRBD2 (6 bases). Trimming removed 7 bases at V and 3 bases at J, with 14 bases between. Looked up from germline, CDR1 is MDHEN and CDR2 is SYDVKM. This CDR3 contains 14 residues. The CDR3, as DNA: TGTGCCAGCAACCACCTAGCGACAACAGATACGCAGTATTTT. Translation: CASNHLATTDTQYF. Looking up the rest from reference TRBV28 and TRBJ2-3 gives the full variable domain: DVKVTQSSRYLVKRTGEKVFLECVQDMDHENMFWYRQDPGLGLRLIYFSYDVKMKEKGDIPEGYSVSREKKERFSLILESASTNQTSMYLCASNHLATTDTQYFGPGTRLTVL.

This clonotype was seen many times. The chain employs TRBV12-3 or TRBV12-4 and TRBJ1-2, with D possibly being TRBD1 (5 bases). CDR3 length: 13 amino acids. Trimming stripped 6 bases from V and 4 bases from J, with 12 bases between. CDR3 DNA: TGTGCCAGCAGAATTCCGGGACCCTATGGCTACACCTTC. The encoded protein is CASRIPGPYGYTF.

This clonotype showed up just a few times. The chain uses TRBV5-1 and TRBJ2-4; 7 bases map to TRBD2. The CDR3 is 15 amino acids. CDR1 is SGHRS, CDR2 YFSETQ, per germline. V lost 6 bases and J lost 3; bases outside the gene matches: 9. The DNA of the CDR3 is TGCGCCAGCAAGGGCGGGAGTTTGGACAAAAACATTCAGTACTTC. It yields the protein CASKGGSLDKNIQYF.

This clonotype was detected ten times or more. CDR3 nucleotide sequence: TGTGCCAGCAGTGTCAATAGCAATCAGCCCCAGCATTTT. It encodes CASSVNSNQPQHF. The chain links TRBV28 to TRBJ1-5; D is ambiguous. The CDR3 length is 13 residues. Trimming removed 5 bases from V and 0 bases from J, with 5 bases in between. Germline V gives CDR1 MDHEN, CDR2 SYDVKM. Filled out from reference TRBV28 and TRBJ1-5, the complete variable domain reads DVKVTQSSRYLVKRTGEKVFLECVQDMDHENMFWYRQDPGLGLRLIYFSYDVKMKEKGDIPEGYSVSREKKERFSLILESASTNQTSMYLCASSVNSNQPQHFGDGTRLSIL.

This clonotype was seen many times. The rearrangement uses TRBV6-5 and TRBJ2-2; 10 bases map to TRBD1. Germline loops: CDR1 MNHEY, CDR2 SVGAGI. V shed 4 bases, J shed 0 bases, and the junction held 5 bases outside the gene matches. The CDR3 contains 17 residues. This chain's CDR3 is CASSSTDRGPNTGELFF. CDR3 sequence (DNA): TGTGCCAGCAGTTCCACTGACAGGGGGCCGAACACCGGGGAGCTGTTTTTT.

This clonotype was seen only once. The chain employs TRBV19 and TRBJ1-5, with 8 bases lining up with TRBD1. After removal of 6 bases from V and 3 bases from J, the junction contained 4 bases not matched to a gene. This CDR3 has 14 amino acids. Germline CDR1 is LNHDA and CDR2 is SQIVND (reference sequence). The CDR3 DNA follows: TGTGCCAGTAGACCCAGGGGGCCCAATCAGCCCCAGCATTTT. It translates to CASRPRGPNQPQHF.

A few counts support this clonotype. The chain carries TRBV29-1 and TRBJ2-4, with D tentatively TRBD2 (5 bases). The CDR3 runs 11 residues. Germline V CDR1 and CDR2: SQVTM, ANQGSEA. V was trimmed by 3 bases and J by 8 bases, leaving 8 bases between them. The CDR3 sequence is CSVETGYIQYF. The DNA of the CDR3 is TGCAGCGTTGAGACGGGATACATTCAGTACTTC.

This clonotype occurred a few times. The chain carries TRBV5-1 and TRBJ2-7, with TRBD2 matching 10 bases. With V trimmed by 3 bases and J by 1 base, 4 bases remained unmatched. The CDR3 totals 15 residues. The V gene's germline CDR1 is SGHRS and CDR2 YFSETQ. DNA for the CDR3: TGCGCCAGCAGCTCGGGGACTAGCGCATCCTACGAGCAGTACTTC. Encoded protein: CASSSGTSASYEQYF.

This clonotype was observed many times. The J gene is TRBJ2-2, the V gene TRBV29-1, with TRBD2 as a possible D gene (5 bases). This CDR3 is 14 amino acids long. CDR1 SQVTM and CDR2 ANQGSEA come from the germline V gene. The V end lost 4 bases, the J end lost 1 base, and 10 bases lay between the germline ends. CDR3 protein: CSVGVGMNTGELFF. The CDR3 DNA is TGCAGCGTTGGAGTCGGGATGAACACCGGGGAGCTGTTTTTT.

This clonotype was seen a few times. The J gene is TRBJ2-7, the V gene TRBV6-1; 12 nucleotides align to TRBD2. CDR1 is MNHNS and CDR2 is SASEGT in the germline V gene. The CDR3 contains 14 residues. V was clipped by 6 bases and J by 4 bases; unmatched bases: 4. The CDR3 nucleotides read TGTGCCAGCAGAAGGACTAGCGGGAAGTACGAGCAGTACTTC. It codes for CASRRTSGKYEQYF.

This chain links TRBV6-5 with TRBJ2-2; D is possibly TRBD2 (5 bases). The CDR3 runs 16 residues. CDR1 is MNHEY and CDR2 is SVGAGI in the germline V gene. The V and J ends lost 0 bases and 4 bases respectively, with 12 bases between them. CDR3 loop: CASSYSPGRGTGELFF. The CDR3 DNA reads TGTGCCAGCAGTTACTCGCCAGGACGGGGCACCGGGGAGCTGTTTTTT.

This clonotype was observed at least ten times. The chain is built from TRBV12-3 or TRBV12-4 and TRBJ2-7, with 9 bases identical to TRBD1. This CDR3 is built from 16 residues. V lost 0 bases and J lost 5; bases outside the gene matches: 8. CDR3 nucleotide sequence: TGTGCCAGCAGTTTAGCGGCCGGGACAGGGATTAACGAGCAGTACTTC. Translation gives CASSLAAGTGINEQYF.

This clonotype was seen repeatedly, ten times or more. This chain uses TRBV20-1 with TRBJ2-7, with D perhaps being TRBD1 or TRBD2 (7 bases each). The CDR3 length is 15 residues. Germline V CDR1 and CDR2: DFQATT, SNEGSKA (reference sequence). Deletions cut 0 bases from V and 7 bases from J, with 19 bases between. CDR3 amino acids: CSARDQPGGVREQYF. The DNA for the CDR3 is TGCAGTGCTAGAGATCAGCCAGGGGGGGTACGGGAGCAGTACTTC.

The V and J genes are TRBV6-1 and TRBJ2-2; 7 positions match TRBD2. The germline V gene has CDR1 MNHNS and CDR2 SASEGT. The CDR3 length is 15 residues. The trim removed 7 bases at V and 7 bases at J, leaving 12 bases unmatched. The CDR3 here is CASTLERDSDGELFF. In DNA form, the CDR3 reads TGTGCCAGCACGCTGGAGCGGGATTCGGACGGGGAGCTGTTTTTT.

This clonotype was seen at least ten times. V is TRBV20-1 and J is TRBJ1-1; perhaps TRBD1 as D (6 bases). Germline-derived CDR1 and CDR2 are DFQATT and SNEGSKA (reference sequence). V lost 3 bases and J lost 4, with 12 bases in between. This CDR3 region has 13 residues. In DNA form, the CDR3 reads TGCAGTGCTAGGGGGACACGTCGCACTGAAGCTTTCTTT. Protein sequence: CSARGTRRTEAFF.

This clonotype was found a few times. The gene calls are TRBV15 and TRBJ2-7, with 7 bases lining up with TRBD1. CDR3 length: 15 amino acids. V lost 1 base and J lost 2; bases outside the gene matches: 5. CDR1 LNHNV and CDR2 YYDKDF come from the germline V gene (reference sequence). In DNA, the CDR3 is TGTGCCACCAGCAGAGCCCGGGACAGAGCCTACGAGCAGTACTTC. It yields the protein CATSRARDRAYEQYF.

DNA for the CDR3: TGTGCCATCAGTGAGTCGGGTTGGAGGCCCTCCTCCTACGAGCAGTACTTC. This translates into CAISESGWRPSSYEQYF. The chain carries TRBV10-3 and TRBJ2-7, with D tentatively TRBD2 (5 bases). The CDR3 sequence is 17 residues long. Germline V gene data show CDR1 as ENHRY and CDR2 as SYGVKD. Between the trimmed V and J ends, which lost 0 bases and 0 bases, there was a span of 15 bases.

The sample holds many counts of this clonotype. The V gene is TRBV2, the J gene TRBJ1-2; D gene unclear. Germline V gene lookup returns CDR1 SNHLY and CDR2 FYNNEI. V lost 1 base and J lost 7, with 10 bases in between. CDR3 size: 13 residues. For the CDR3, the DNA is TGTGCCAGCAGTGAAGTCCGGGCTTCTGGCTACACCTTC. Translation: CASSEVRASGYTF.

This clonotype showed up just a few times. V gene TRBV18 combines with J gene TRBJ2-2; 7 bases line up with TRBD1. V dropped 1 base and J dropped 6; count of bases not matched to a gene: 5. The germline gives CDR1 KGHSH, CDR2 LQKENI. The CDR3 covers 15 residues. In DNA, the CDR3 is TGTGCCAGCTCACCACTACAGGGGAAGGCCGGGGAGCTGTTTTTT. It specifies CASSPLQGKAGELFF.

This clonotype was observed at least ten times. V and J are TRBV20-1 and TRBJ2-5; D ambiguous. This CDR3 is 13 amino acids long. The ends were cut back, 5 bases at V and 3 bases at J, with 13 bases in the middle. Germline V gene sequence: CDR1 DFQATT, CDR2 SNEGSKA (reference sequence). CDR3 residues: CSARFVQKETQYF. The CDR3 DNA follows: TGCAGTGCTCGCTTCGTACAGAAAGAGACCCAGTACTTC.

This clonotype was counted many times. The rearrangement uses TRBV6-2 or TRBV6-3 and TRBJ1-2; 11 bases align to TRBD1. Trimming cost V 2 bases and J 8 bases; bases outside gene matches: 1. Germline V gene sequence: CDR1 MNHEY, CDR2 SVGEGT. CDR3 length: 13 residues. The CDR3 coding sequence is TGTGCCAGCAGTTACGGGACAGGGGGAGGCTACACCTTC. Its translation: CASSYGTGGGYTF.

This rearrangement joins TRBV5-1 to TRBJ2-7; 10 nucleotides agree with TRBD1. The V and J ends lost 5 bases and 5 bases, in that order; junction bases with no gene match: 7. Germline CDR1 is SGHRS and CDR2 is YFSETQ. The CDR3 length is 14 residues. The CDR3: CASSTGQGGHEQYF. CDR3 DNA sequence: TGCGCCAGCAGTACTGGACAGGGGGGGCACGAGCAGTACTTC.

This clonotype occurred a few times. CDR3: CSALTNTGELFF. CDR3 coding DNA: TGCAGCGCTCTTACCAACACCGGGGAGCTGTTTTTT. This sequence joins TRBV29-1 and TRBJ2-2, with unresolved D. The CDR3 covers 12 residues. Germline V CDR1 and CDR2: SQVTM, ANQGSEA. V lost 7 bases, J lost 2 bases, and 8 bases lay in between.